The next 5 T cell receptor beta chains were all read from a single sample in a study of blood T cell repertoires in COVID-19. Data came from immunoSEQ multiplex PCR; TCRdb stores just in-frame clones and leaves some out. Of under 450,000 clones listed, 70% to 90% are singletons. The specimen was PBMCs or T cells enriched from blood (not recorded which). The receptors derive from a young man who had recovered from COVID-19.

This rearrangement joins TRBV10-3 to TRBJ2-5; 8 bases map to TRBD2. The length of the CDR3 is 14 residues. V was clipped by 11 bases and J by 5 bases; unmatched bases: 13. Germline CDR1 ENHRY, CDR2 SYGVKD. CDR3 nucleotide sequence: TGTGCCGCCAAGGGGCGGGAGGTCGGTGAGACCCAGTACTTC. Translation gives CAAKGREVGETQYF.

The chain carries TRBV12-5 and TRBJ1-5, with TRBD1 identical over 11 bases. The ends lost 2 bases at V and 7 bases at J; junction bases unmatched: 7. The CDR3 spans 16 residues. Germline values: CDR1 LGHNT, CDR2 FRNRAP. The CDR3 DNA follows: TGTGCTAGTGGTTTGCTTGTTGGACAGGGGGCACAGCCCCAGCATTTT. This translates into CASGLLVGQGAQPQHF.

The chain employs TRBV5-4 and TRBJ1-5; D is unclear. Trimming took off 4 bases at V and 3 bases at J, with 11 bases between the two ends. The germline V gene has CDR1 SGHNT and CDR2 YYREEE (reference sequence). The CDR3 has 14 amino acids. CDR3 region: CASSTVGVNQPQHF. The CDR3 DNA reads as TGTGCCAGCAGCACCGTCGGGGTCAATCAGCCCCAGCATTTT.

The chain combines TRBV7-2 with TRBJ1-1; unclear D gene. The germline V gene encodes CDR1 SGHTA and CDR2 FQGNSA. V lost 1 base and J 1 base, leaving 10 bases between the germline ends. The CDR3 sequence is 15 residues long. The CDR3 here is CASSLVMTKNTEAFF. The CDR3 bases are TGTGCCAGCAGCTTAGTGATGACAAAGAACACTGAAGCTTTCTTT.

The chain recombines TRBV19 with TRBJ1-6; the match to TRBD1 covers 8 bases. V shed 3 bases, J shed 8 bases, and the junction held 9 bases outside the gene matches. In germline, CDR1 is LNHDA, CDR2 SQIVND (reference sequence). This CDR3 has 16 residues. CDR3 protein: CASSIKRDRRDSPLHF. The CDR3 bases are TGTGCCAGTAGTATTAAAAGGGACAGGAGGGATTCACCCCTCCACTTT.